Listed below are T cell receptor beta chains from one sample, sequenced in a study of CD8 T cells in Susac syndrome. TCRdb processed the immunoSEQ multiplex PCR reads anew with MiXCR; each CDR3 protein has one entry. The sample records about 430,000 distinct CDR3 sequences, roughly 85% being singletons. Sequencing used CD8+ T cells from PBMCs. The receptor source for this set is a human donor with multiple sclerosis. The CDR3 runs from the conserved cysteine through the conserved F or W. The order of the fields is clone size, J gene, V gene, D gene, CDR3 length, CDR3 protein, CDR3 DNA. The D gene is left open where the match is weak. Size tells how often a clone was seen (once, few, many) or the class of an expanded clone, and some rows leave it out.

>NA|TRBJ2-7|TRBV27|NA|13
CASSFGQRYEQYF
TGTGCCAGCAGTTTCGGACAGCGATACGAGCAGTACTTC
>NA|TRBJ2-7|TRBV6-1|TRBD1|15
CASSVAGTGWYEQYF
TGTGCCAGCAGCGTCGCCGGGACAGGGTGGTACGAGCAGTACTTC
>NA|TRBJ1-1|TRBV5-6|TRBD1|14
CASSIQGFHTEAFF
TGTGCCAGCAGCATACAGGGGTTTCACACTGAAGCTTTCTTT
>NA|TRBJ2-2|TRBV5-1|NA|9
CGRTGELFF
TGCGGAAGGACCGGGGAGCTGTTTTTT
>few|TRBJ1-2|TRBV6-1|TRBD1|13
CASSARTGYGYTF
TGTGCCAGCAGTGCGAGGACAGGATATGGCTACACCTTC
>NA|TRBJ2-7|TRBV5-8|TRBD1|13
CASSFQGAGEQYF
TGTGCCAGCAGCTTCCAGGGGGCGGGCGAGCAGTACTTC
>NA|TRBJ2-2|TRBV6-6|NA|14
CASSDSFGTGELFF
TGTGCCAGCAGTGACAGTTTCGGGACCGGGGAGCTGTTTTTT
>NA|TRBJ1-6|TRBV2|NA|15
CASSEWGTPNSPLHF
TGTGCCAGCAGTGAATGGGGGACACCCAATTCACCCCTCCACTTT
>NA|TRBJ1-1|TRBV5-6|NA|14
CASSLAGFYTEAFF
TGTGCCAGCAGCTTGGCCGGGTTTTACACTGAAGCTTTCTTT
>NA|TRBJ2-2|TRBV11-2|NA|14
CASSPPGAAGELFF
TGTGCCAGCAGCCCCCCGGGCGCCGCCGGGGAGCTGTTTTTT
>NA|TRBJ2-1|TRBV20-1|TRBD2|18
CSARNAGLAGGGGNEQFF
TGCAGTGCTAGAAACGCGGGACTAGCGGGAGGGGGCGGGAATGAGCAGTTCTTC
>NA|TRBJ2-7|TRBV5-1|NA|16
CASSLVARESSYEQYF
TGCGCCAGCAGCTTGGTGGCCAGGGAGAGCTCCTACGAGCAGTACTTC
>NA|TRBJ2-4|TRBV3-1|TRBD1|18
CASSQGTGGPLAKNIQYF
TGTGCCAGCAGCCAAGGTACAGGGGGCCCATTAGCCAAAAACATTCAGTACTTC
>NA|TRBJ1-1|TRBV5-4|TRBD1|14
CASSFGQGSPEAFF
TGTGCCAGCAGCTTCGGACAGGGTAGCCCTGAAGCTTTCTTT
>NA|TRBJ1-2|TRBV6-6|TRBD1|15
CASSGPGQRFVGYTF
TGTGCCAGCAGTGGCCCGGGACAGAGATTTGTTGGCTACACCTTC
>NA|TRBJ1-5|TRBV21-1|NA|17
CASSKEQGDRGNQPQHF
TGTGCCAGCAGCAAAGAGCAGGGAGACAGGGGCAATCAGCCCCAGCATTTT
>NA|TRBJ1-5|TRBV7-9|NA|15
CASSSAVGADQPQHF
TGTGCCAGCAGCTCAGCCGTGGGGGCGGACCAGCCCCAGCATTTT
>NA|TRBJ1-2|TRBV7-9|TRBD1|14
CASSATGARGGYTF
TGTGCCAGCAGCGCGACAGGGGCCCGAGGGGGCTACACCTTC